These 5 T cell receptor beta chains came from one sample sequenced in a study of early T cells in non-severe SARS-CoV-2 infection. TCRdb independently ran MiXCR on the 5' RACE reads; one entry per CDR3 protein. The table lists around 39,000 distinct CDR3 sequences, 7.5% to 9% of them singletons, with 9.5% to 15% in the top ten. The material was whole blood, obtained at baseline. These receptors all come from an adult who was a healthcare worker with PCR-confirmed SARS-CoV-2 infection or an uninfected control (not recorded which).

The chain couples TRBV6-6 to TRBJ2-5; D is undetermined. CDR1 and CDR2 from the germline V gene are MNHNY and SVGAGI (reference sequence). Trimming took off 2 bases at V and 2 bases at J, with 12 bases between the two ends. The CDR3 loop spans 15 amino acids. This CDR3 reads CASSYVVAPQETQYF. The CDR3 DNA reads TGTGCCAGCAGTTACGTCGTCGCACCACAAGAGACCCAGTACTTC.

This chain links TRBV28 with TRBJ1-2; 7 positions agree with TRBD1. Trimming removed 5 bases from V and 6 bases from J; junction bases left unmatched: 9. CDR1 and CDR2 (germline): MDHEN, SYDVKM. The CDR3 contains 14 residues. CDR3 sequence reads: CASSGSGGQHGYTF. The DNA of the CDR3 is TGTGCCAGCAGTGGGAGCGGGGGACAGCATGGCTACACCTTC.

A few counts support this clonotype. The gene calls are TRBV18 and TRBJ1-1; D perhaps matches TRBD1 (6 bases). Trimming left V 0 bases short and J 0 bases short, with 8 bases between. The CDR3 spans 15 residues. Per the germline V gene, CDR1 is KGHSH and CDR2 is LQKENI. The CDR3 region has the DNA TGTGCCAGCTCACCACCGGGGGCTATGAACACTGAAGCTTTCTTT. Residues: CASSPPGAMNTEAFF. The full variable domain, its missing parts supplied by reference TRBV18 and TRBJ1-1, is NAGVMQNPRHLVRRRGQEARLRCSPMKGHSHVYWYRQLPEEGLKFMVYLQKENIIDESGMPKERFSAEFPKEGPSILRIQQVVRGDSAAYFCASSPPGAMNTEAFFGQGTRLTVV.

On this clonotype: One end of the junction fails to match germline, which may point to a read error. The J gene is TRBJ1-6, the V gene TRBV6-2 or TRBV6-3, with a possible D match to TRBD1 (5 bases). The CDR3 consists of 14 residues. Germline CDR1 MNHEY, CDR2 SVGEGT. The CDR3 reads CASSEGLGNSSLHF. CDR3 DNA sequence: TGTGCCAGCAGCGAGGGGCTTGGGAATTCATCCCTCCACTTT.

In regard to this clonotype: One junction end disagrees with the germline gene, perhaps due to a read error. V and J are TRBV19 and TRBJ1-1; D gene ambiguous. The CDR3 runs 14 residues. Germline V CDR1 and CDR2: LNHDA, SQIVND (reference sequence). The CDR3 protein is CVSSIDYTFAEAFF. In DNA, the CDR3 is TGTGTCAGTAGTATAGATTACACATTTGCAGAAGCTTTCTTT.